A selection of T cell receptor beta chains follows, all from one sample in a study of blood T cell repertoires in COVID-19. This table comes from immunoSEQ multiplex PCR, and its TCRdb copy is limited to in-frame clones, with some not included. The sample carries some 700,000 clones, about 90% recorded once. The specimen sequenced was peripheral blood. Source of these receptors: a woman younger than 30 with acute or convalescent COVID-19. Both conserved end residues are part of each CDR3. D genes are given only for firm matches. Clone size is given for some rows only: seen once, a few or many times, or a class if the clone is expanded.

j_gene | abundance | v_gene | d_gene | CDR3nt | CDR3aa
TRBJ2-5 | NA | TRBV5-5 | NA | TGTGCCAGCAGCTGGGGACTTACAGGGGTCCAAGAGACCCAGTACTTC | CASSWGLTGVQETQYF
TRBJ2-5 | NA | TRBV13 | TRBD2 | TGTGCCAGCAGTGTAGCGGGGGGGGTAGCGGAGACCCAGTACTTC | CASSVAGGVAETQYF
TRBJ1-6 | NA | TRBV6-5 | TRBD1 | TGTGCCAGCAGTCGGCAGGGGGTTTCGACCCTCCACTTT | CASSRQGVSTLHF
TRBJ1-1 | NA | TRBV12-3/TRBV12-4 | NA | TGTGCCAGCAGTGGAGGTAACACTGAAGCTTTCTTT | CASSGGNTEAFF
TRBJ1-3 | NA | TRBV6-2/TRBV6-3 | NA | TGTGCCAGCAGTTACGTGGGGCAGGGAAACACCATATATTTT | CASSYVGQGNTIYF
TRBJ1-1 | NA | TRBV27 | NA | TGTGCCAGCAGTTTATGGTCAGGGAACACTGAAGCTTTCTTT | CASSLWSGNTEAFF
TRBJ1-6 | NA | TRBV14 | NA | TGTGCCAGCAGCCCCATCACCGGGGGGACGAATTCACCCCTCCACTTT | CASSPITGGTNSPLHF
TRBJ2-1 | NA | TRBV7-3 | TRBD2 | TGTGCCAGCAGCCAAAGAGGGACTAGCGGCCTGGGGGAGCAGTTCTTC | CASSQRGTSGLGEQFF
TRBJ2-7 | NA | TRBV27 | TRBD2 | TGTGCCAGCAGATTATCGACTAGCGGGAGTTACGAGCAGTACTTC | CASRLSTSGSYEQYF
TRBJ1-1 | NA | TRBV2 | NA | TGTGCCAGCATAAGGACACAAAACACTGAAGCTTTCTTT | CASIRTQNTEAFF
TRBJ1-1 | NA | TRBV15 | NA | TGTGCCACCAGCTGGACACAGGCGGGGACTGAAGCTTTCTTT | CATSWTQAGTEAFF
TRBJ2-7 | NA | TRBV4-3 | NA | TGCGCCAGCAGCCCCGGGGAACCCTACGAGCAGTACTTC | CASSPGEPYEQYF
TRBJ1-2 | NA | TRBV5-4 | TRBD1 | TGTGCCAGCAGCTTCGACAGGGTCTATGGCTACACCTTC | CASSFDRVYGYTF
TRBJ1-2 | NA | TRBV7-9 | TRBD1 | TGTGCCAGCACCCCGCGGGCCCCGTGGGGACAGGGTGGCTCTTCTAACTATGGCTACACCTTC | CASTPRAPWGQGGSSNYGYTF
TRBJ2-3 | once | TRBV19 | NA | TGTGCCAGTAGTATCCGGGGAACAGATACGCAGTATTTT | CASSIRGTDTQYF
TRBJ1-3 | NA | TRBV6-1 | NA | TGTGCCAGCAGTGCCTATATGGGGAGCGCTGGAAACACCATATATTTT | CASSAYMGSAGNTIYF
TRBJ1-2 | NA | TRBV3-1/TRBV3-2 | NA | TGTGCCAGCAGCCAAGGCTCCAGGCTTTATGGCTACACCTTC | CASSQGSRLYGYTF
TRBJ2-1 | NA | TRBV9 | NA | TGTGCCAGCAGCGTAGAGGGTGGAGGACTAATAGGGGCCAATGAGCAGTTCTTC | CASSVEGGGLIGANEQFF
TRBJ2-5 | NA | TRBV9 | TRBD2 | TGTGCCAGCAGCGACCGGACTAGCGGGGGTCTGGTCTTGGAGACCCAGTACTTC | CASSDRTSGGLVLETQYF
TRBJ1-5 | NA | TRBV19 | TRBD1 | TGTGCCAGTAGTGCGAAAAGGACAGGGCTAGAAGTAAGGCAGCCCCAGCATTTT | CASSAKRTGLEVRQPQHF
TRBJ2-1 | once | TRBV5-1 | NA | TGCGCCAGCAGCTTTGGGGGGTCCTACAATGAGCAGTTCTTC | CASSFGGSYNEQFF
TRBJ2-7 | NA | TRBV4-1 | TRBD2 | TGCGCCAGCAGCCCCACACCGGGACTAGATCACGAGCAGTACTTC | CASSPTPGLDHEQYF
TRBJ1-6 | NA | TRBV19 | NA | TGTGCCAGTAATACAGGCCCCTATAATTCACCCCTCCACTTT | CASNTGPYNSPLHF
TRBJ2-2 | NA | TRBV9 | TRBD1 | TGTGCCAGCAGCGTAGCAGGACAGGGGGCGCGAGACACCGGGGAGCTGTTTTTT | CASSVAGQGARDTGELFF
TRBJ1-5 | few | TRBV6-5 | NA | TGTGCCAGCAGTTACTCGTTCTTCCAGCCCCAGCATTTT | CASSYSFFQPQHF
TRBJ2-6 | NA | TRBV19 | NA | TGTGCCAGTACCGAAACCCGGGACATGAGGGCCAACGTCCTGACTTTC | CASTETRDMRANVLTF
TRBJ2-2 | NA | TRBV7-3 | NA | TGTGCCAGCAGCCCCCGGGGGTTTTCAACCGGGGAGCTGTTTTTT | CASSPRGFSTGELFF
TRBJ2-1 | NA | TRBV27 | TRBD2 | TGTGCCAGCAGTTCCTACAGGTCTAGCGGGGGTCCCAATGAGCAGTTCTTC | CASSSYRSSGGPNEQFF
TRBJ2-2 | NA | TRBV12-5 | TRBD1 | TGTGCTAGTGGTTTGGTACTAGGGACAGGGGCTCCGGGTAGGACCGGGGAGCTGTTTTTT | CASGLVLGTGAPGRTGELFF
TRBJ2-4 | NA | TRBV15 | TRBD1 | TGTGCCACCAGCCGACGATCTTACGGGACAGTCCAAGCCAAAAACATTCAGTACTTC | CATSRRSYGTVQAKNIQYF
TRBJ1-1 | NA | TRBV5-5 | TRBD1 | TGTGCCAGCAGCTTCCACAGGGGAACTGAAGCTTTCTTT | CASSFHRGTEAFF
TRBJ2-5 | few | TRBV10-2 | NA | TGCGCCAGCCGGGGGCAGGGGGAGATAAATCAAGAGACCCAGTACTTC | CASRGQGEINQETQYF
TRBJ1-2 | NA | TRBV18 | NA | TGTGCCAGCTCACCACGGTTGGAAAGCAGCGAAAAAATCTCCCGCCCACGCCCTTCCTATGGCTACACCTTC | CASSPRLESSEKISRPRPSYGYTF
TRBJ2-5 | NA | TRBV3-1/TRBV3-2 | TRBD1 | TGTGCCAGCAGCCAAGACGACAGGGGGGGAGAGACCCAGTACTTC | CASSQDDRGGETQYF
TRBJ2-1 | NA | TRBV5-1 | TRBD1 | TGCGCCAGCAGCTTTGGGACAGGGAACAATGAGCAGTTCTTC | CASSFGTGNNEQFF
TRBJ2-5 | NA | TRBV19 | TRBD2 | TGTGCCAGTAGTATTAGTGTGGGGGAGGGGACCCAGTACTTC | CASSISVGEGTQYF
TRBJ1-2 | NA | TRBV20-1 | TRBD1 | TGCAGTGCTAGTCCCCGGGACAGCTATGGCTACACCTTC | CSASPRDSYGYTF
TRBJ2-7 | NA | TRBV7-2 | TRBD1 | TGTGCCAGCAGCTCCGACAGGGGGCCTTCCTACGAGCAGTACTTC | CASSSDRGPSYEQYF
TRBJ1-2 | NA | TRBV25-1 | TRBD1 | TGTGCCAGCACCGGACAGGGAGGCTATGGCTACACCTTC | CASTGQGGYGYTF
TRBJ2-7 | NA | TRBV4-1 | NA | TGCGCCAGCAGCCAACCGACAGGCCCGGGGGAGCAGTACTTC | CASSQPTGPGEQYF